A single sample is the source of the 21 T cell receptor beta chains below, sequenced in a study of cytomegalovirus exposure and HLA in healthy donors. With 60 Vbeta and 13 Jbeta primers, the PCR was carried out. Profiling relied on immunoSEQ multiplex PCR, and the TCRdb table lists in-frame clones only, not all of them. Of approximately 120,000 clones listed, roughly 69% were seen once; the top ten hold about 5.7%. Sequencing used PBMCs. These receptors all stem from a woman aged 70-85 years in good health and CMV-seropositive.

The genes are TRBV2 and TRBJ1-1, with D perhaps matching TRBD1 (5 bases). The CDR3 is made up of 14 amino acids. V was clipped by 4 bases and J by 6 bases, with 15 bases between them. The germline gives CDR1 SNHLY, CDR2 FYNNEI. CDR3: CASSGYRTYPEAFF. The CDR3 coding sequence is TGTGCCAGCAGTGGGTACAGGACCTATCCTGAAGCTTTCTTT.

This chain links TRBV7-2 with TRBJ2-5; 9 positions agree with TRBD2. CDR3 length equals 14 residues. Unmatched junction bases numbered 0, after V lost 3 bases and J lost 1 base. CDR1 is SGHTA and CDR2 is FQGNSA in the germline V gene. The chain's CDR3 is CASSLTSGQETQYF. For the CDR3, the DNA is TGTGCCAGCAGCTTGACTAGCGGCCAAGAGACCCAGTACTTC.

This chain connects TRBV4-1 to TRBJ2-2; D perhaps matches TRBD1 (5 bases). Per the germline V gene, CDR1 is MGHRA and CDR2 is YSYEKL. The CDR3 is 16 amino acids. V was pared by 1 base and J by 4 bases, with 13 bases between. The CDR3 DNA is TGCGCCAGCAGCCAAGTCCCTACAGGATTCACCGGGGAGCTGTTTTTT. As protein: CASSQVPTGFTGELFF.

The chain is built from TRBV5-1 and TRBJ2-2; 7 bases are shared with TRBD2. CDR3 size: 17 residues. Germline-derived CDR1 and CDR2 are SGHRS and YFSETQ. The V segment lost 1 base and the J segment 4 bases; nucleotides outside the gene matches: 10. As DNA, the CDR3 is TGCGCCAGCAGCTTGCTCGGGACTACCCAATTCACCGGGGAGCTGTTTTTT. It codes for CASSLLGTTQFTGELFF.

J is TRBJ1-5 and V is TRBV6-5; perhaps TRBD1 as D (5 bases). Germline V lookup: CDR1 MNHEY, CDR2 SVGAGI. The CDR3 has 15 residues. The V and J ends lost 6 bases and 1 base respectively, with 13 bases between them. The CDR3 bases are TGTGCCAGCAGAACCCAGGGAGGAAGCAATCAGCCCCAGCATTTT. It specifies CASRTQGGSNQPQHF.

The chain links TRBV30 to TRBJ1-1, with D possibly being TRBD1 (5 bases). From germline, CDR1 is GTSNPN and CDR2 SVGIG (reference sequence). Trimming stripped 1 base from V and 5 bases from J, with 14 bases between. The length of the CDR3 is 14 residues. The CDR3 sequence: CAWSASRQLTEAFF. As DNA, the CDR3 is TGTGCCTGGAGTGCCTCTCGACAGTTAACTGAAGCTTTCTTT.

This rearrangement joins TRBV19 to TRBJ2-6, with TRBD2 as a possible D gene (5 bases). The germline CDR1 and CDR2 sequences are LNHDA and SQIVND (reference sequence). V was shortened by 7 bases and J by 0 bases, with 19 bases between the two germline ends. CDR3 size: 18 residues. This chain's CDR3 is CASNTRGGSSSGANVLTF. CDR3 nucleotides: TGTGCCAGTAATACCCGCGGAGGTTCGAGCTCTGGGGCCAACGTCCTGACTTTC.

V is TRBV30 and J is TRBJ1-2; 8 bases align to TRBD1. Trimming removed 7 bases from V and 4 bases from J; junction bases left unmatched: 8. Germline V gene lookup returns CDR1 GTSNPN and CDR2 SVGIG (reference sequence). This CDR3 comprises 13 residues. In DNA, the CDR3 is TGTGCCTCAAACAGGGGGACCGCCTATGGCTACACCTTC. Translated: CASNRGTAYGYTF.

This clone has a single count. The genes are TRBV7-2 and TRBJ1-1; a weak D match, TRBD1 (5 bases). The V and J ends lost 3 bases and 4 bases respectively, with 18 bases between them. CDR1 is SGHTA and CDR2 is FQGNSA in the germline V gene. The CDR3 length is 16 residues. CDR3 nucleotide sequence: TGTGCCAGCAGCTTTAGCAGGGCCCGGGGAGGCACTGAAGCTTTCTTT. It encodes CASSFSRARGGTEAFF.

J is TRBJ2-7 and V is TRBV6-5, with 7 bases fitting TRBD1. The V segment lost 3 bases and the J segment 6 bases; nucleotides outside the gene matches: 5. Per germline, CDR1 MNHEY and CDR2 SVGAGI. The CDR3 length is 13 residues. CDR3 amino acids: CASSYRDSREQYF. CDR3 nucleotides: TGTGCCAGCAGTTATCGGGACAGCCGCGAGCAGTACTTC.

The chain links TRBV9 to TRBJ2-3; TRBD1 is a possible D gene (5 bases). CDR1 is SGDLS, CDR2 YYNGEE, per germline. The CDR3 length is 15 residues. Trimming removed 0 bases from V and 2 bases from J, with 10 bases in between. The CDR3 DNA is TGTGCCAGCAGCGTAGGCAGGGTTTACACAGATACGCAGTATTTT. Translating it yields CASSVGRVYTDTQYF. Variable domain in full (rest from reference TRBV9 and TRBJ2-3): DSGVTQTPKHLITATGQRVTLRCSPRSGDLSVYWYQQSLDQGLQFLIQYYNGEERAKGNILERFSAQQFPDLHSELNLSSLELGDSALYFCASSVGRVYTDTQYFGPGTRLTVL.

The CDR3 here is CASSRPDSHYSPLHF. The CDR3 coding sequence is TGTGCCAGCAGCCGACCCGACAGTCATTATTCACCCCTCCACTTT. The rearrangement joins TRBV14 to TRBJ1-6; D may be TRBD1 (5 bases). Deletions cut 4 bases from V and 8 bases from J, with 15 bases between. The CDR3 length is 15 residues. The germline V gene has CDR1 SGHDN and CDR2 FVKESK.

This clone occurred once. The gene calls are TRBV19 and TRBJ1-2; D gene uncertain. Germline values: CDR1 LNHDA, CDR2 SQIVND (reference sequence). Trimming left V 4 bases short and J 8 bases short, with 11 bases between. The CDR3 covers 12 residues. This CDR3 is CASSTGLPGYTF. The CDR3 bases are TGTGCCAGTAGTACCGGACTGCCCGGCTACACCTTC.

The chain carries TRBV30 and TRBJ2-7; D is undetermined. The CDR3 is 13 amino acids. The V gene lost 0 bases and the J gene lost 7 bases, with 13 bases spanning the gap. Germline-derived CDR1 and CDR2 are GTSNPN and SVGIG (reference sequence). This CDR3 is CAWSVQVFSEQYF. CDR3 coding DNA: TGTGCCTGGAGTGTTCAGGTTTTTAGTGAGCAGTACTTC. Together with reference TRBV30 and TRBJ2-7, the CDR3 gives the full variable domain: SQTIHQWPATLVQPVGSPLSLECTVEGTSNPNLYWYRQAAGRGLQLLFYSVGIGQISSEVPQNLSASRPQDRQFILSSKKLLLSDSGFYLCAWSVQVFSEQYFGPGTRLTVT.

The CDR3 DNA reads TGTGCCAGCAGCCCGCGGAGGGGCGGTCAGCCCCAGCATTTT. Translating gives CASSPRRGGQPQHF. V gene TRBV7-2 combines with J gene TRBJ1-5, with D perhaps TRBD1 (5 bases). Trimming took off 5 bases at V and 6 bases at J, with 14 bases between the two ends. CDR1 and CDR2 from the germline V gene are SGHTA and FQGNSA. The length of the CDR3 is 14 residues.

The chain is built from TRBV30 and TRBJ2-1, with 8 positions matching TRBD2. This CDR3 comprises 17 residues. V lost 1 base, J lost 6 bases, and 14 bases stayed unmatched. Germline values: CDR1 GTSNPN, CDR2 SVGIG (reference sequence). CDR3 sequence (DNA): TGTGCCTGGAGTGCTCCCCGATCGGGGGGGCCGTTCAATGAGCAGTTCTTC. Translation: CAWSAPRSGGPFNEQFF.

The CDR3 here is CASGTGILAEAFF. The CDR3 region has the DNA TGTGCCAGCGGGACAGGGATTCTCGCTGAAGCTTTCTTT. The chain employs TRBV6-5 and TRBJ1-1; TRBD1 matches at 9 bases. V dropped 8 bases and J dropped 6; count of bases not matched to a gene: 7. Germline CDR1 and CDR2: MNHEY and SVGAGI. CDR3 length: 13 amino acids.

The genes are TRBV7-2 and TRBJ2-1; 10 nucleotides line up with TRBD2. The CDR3 sequence is 16 residues long. CDR1 is SGHTA and CDR2 is FQGNSA in the germline V gene. J was trimmed by 7 bases and V by 3 bases; bases with no gene match: 9. CDR3 in amino acids: CASSFTTSGGGNEQFF. CDR3 nucleotide sequence: TGTGCCAGCAGCTTTACGACCAGCGGGGGGGGTAATGAGCAGTTCTTC.

The table lists this clone with a few counts. The gene calls are TRBV5-8 and TRBJ1-1; perhaps TRBD1 as D (5 bases). CDR1 and CDR2 (germline): SGHTS, YDEGEE. The length of the CDR3 is 12 residues. Trimming cost V 9 bases and J 5 bases, with 14 bases left between them. The CDR3 DNA reads as TGTGCCACCCGACTCCCAGGGACTGAAGCTTTCTTT. Residues: CATRLPGTEAFF.

The chain is built from TRBV7-9 and TRBJ1-2, with D perhaps TRBD1 (5 bases). Germline CDR1 and CDR2: SEHNR and FQNEAQ (reference sequence). V lost 4 bases and J 5 bases, leaving 11 bases between the germline ends. This CDR3 has 13 residues. The CDR3 nucleotides read TGTGCCAGCAGCTCGCAGGGCCCTTATGGCTACACCTTC. Its protein is CASSSQGPYGYTF.

The chain is built from TRBV6-5 and TRBJ1-2, with TRBD1 matching 8 bases. From germline, CDR1 is MNHEY and CDR2 SVGAGI. V gave up 4 bases and J gave up 2 bases; unmatched junction bases: 6. The CDR3 is 15 residues long. The CDR3 DNA reads as TGTGCCAGCAGTTCCACCGGACAGGGAAACTATGGCTACACCTTC. Its translation is CASSSTGQGNYGYTF.